This T cell receptor beta chain is from a study of blood T cell repertoires in COVID-19. Study-level information: In each case, the material was cDNA or gDNA derived from T cells, B-cell-depleted T cells, or PBMCs.

This clone came up a few times. Only in-frame clones appear in the TCRdb table, and some are missing; sequencing was by immunoSEQ multiplex PCR. The sample shows around 270,000 clones, around 84% of them seen only once. The CDR3 covers 15 residues. Trimming shortened V by 5 bases and J by 2 bases, and 16 bases separated the two germline ends. CDR1 is MNHEY and CDR2 is SMNVEV in the germline V gene (reference sequence). This TCR came from a man aged 60 to 69 with acute or convalescent COVID-19. The chain has TRBV27 and TRBJ2-7, with D possibly matching TRBD1 (6 bases). The sequenced sample consisted of peripheral blood. The CDR3 here is CASSIGQFFPYEQYF. The CDR3 bases are TGTGCCAGCAGTATTGGACAGTTCTTCCCCTACGAGCAGTACTTC.